This record looks at one T cell receptor (beta chain) sequence and its context. Clones were sequenced by immunoSEQ multiplex PCR, and TCRdb holds only the in-frame ones, with some missing. There are more than 50,000 clones in the sample; roughly nine tenths occur only once, and about 17% lies in the top ten. With 6 bases clipped from V and 6 bases from J, the junction kept 4 bases outside the gene matches. This CDR3 is 14 amino acids long. The germline CDR1 and CDR2 sequences are SNHLY and FYNNEI. The sample originates from a study of OX40 agonist ivuxolimab in advanced cancers. The J gene is TRBJ2-2, the V gene TRBV2; 10 nucleotides line up with TRBD1. The specimen comprised CD4+ or CD8+ T cells sorted from blood, sampled in a trial of the OX40 agonist ivuxolimab. The sequence derives from an adult with an advanced solid tumor such as melanoma, head and neck, liver or kidney cancer. In nucleotides, the CDR3 is TGTGCCAGCAGCGACAGGGGGCGGGCCGGGGAGCTGTTTTTT. It yields the protein CASSDRGRAGELFF. Filled out from reference TRBV2 and TRBJ2-2, the complete variable domain reads EPEVTQTPSHQVTQMGQEVILRCVPISNHLYFYWYRQILGQKVEFLVSFYNNEISEKSEIFDDQFSVERPDGSNFTLKIRSTKLEDSAMYFCASSDRGRAGELFFGEGSRLTVL.